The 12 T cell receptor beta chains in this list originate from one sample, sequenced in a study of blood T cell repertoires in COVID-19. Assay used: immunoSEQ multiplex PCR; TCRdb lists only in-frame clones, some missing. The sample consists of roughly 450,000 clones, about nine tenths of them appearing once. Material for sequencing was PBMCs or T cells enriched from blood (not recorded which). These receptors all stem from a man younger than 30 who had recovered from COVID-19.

Here the CDR3 reads CASSADRGAFF. The CDR3 region has the DNA TGTGCCAGCAGCGCCGACAGGGGAGCTTTCTTT. The chain employs TRBV2 and TRBJ1-1, with 8 bases fitting TRBD1. Germline-derived CDR1 and CDR2 are SNHLY and FYNNEI. This CDR3 is 11 amino acids long. V was pared by 6 bases and J by 10 bases, with 4 bases of the junction left unmatched.

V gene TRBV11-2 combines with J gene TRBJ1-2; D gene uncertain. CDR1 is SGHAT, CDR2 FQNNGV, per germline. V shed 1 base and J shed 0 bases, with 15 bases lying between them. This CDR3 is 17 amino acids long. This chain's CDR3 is CASSLGLHASSNYGYTF. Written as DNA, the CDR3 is TGTGCCAGCAGCTTAGGTCTCCATGCGTCTTCTAACTATGGCTACACCTTC.

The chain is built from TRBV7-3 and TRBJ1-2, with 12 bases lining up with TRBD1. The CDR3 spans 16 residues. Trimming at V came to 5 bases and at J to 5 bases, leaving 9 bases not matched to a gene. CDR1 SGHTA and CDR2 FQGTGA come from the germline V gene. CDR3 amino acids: CASSPWGQGASYGYTF. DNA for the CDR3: TGTGCCAGCAGCCCCTGGGGACAGGGGGCCTCGTATGGCTACACCTTC.

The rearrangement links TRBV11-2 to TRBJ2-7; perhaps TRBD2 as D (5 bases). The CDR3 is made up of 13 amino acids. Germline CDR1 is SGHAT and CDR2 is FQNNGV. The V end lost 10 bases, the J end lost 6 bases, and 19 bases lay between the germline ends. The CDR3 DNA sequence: TGTGCCACGGGGTCCGCGGTGGGTGGCGAGCAGTACTTC. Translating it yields CATGSAVGGEQYF.

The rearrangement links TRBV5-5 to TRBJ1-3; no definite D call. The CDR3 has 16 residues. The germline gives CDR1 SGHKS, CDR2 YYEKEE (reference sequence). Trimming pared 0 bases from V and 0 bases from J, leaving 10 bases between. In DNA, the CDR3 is TGTGCCAGCAGCTTGGCCCTCGGGGACTCTGGAAACACCATATATTTT. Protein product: CASSLALGDSGNTIYF.

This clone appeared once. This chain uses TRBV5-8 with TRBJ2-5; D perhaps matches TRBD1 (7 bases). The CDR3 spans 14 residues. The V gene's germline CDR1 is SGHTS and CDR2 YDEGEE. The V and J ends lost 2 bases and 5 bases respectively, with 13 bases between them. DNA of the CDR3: TGTGCCAGCAGCTTCGGACAGGAGGGGGAGACCCAGTACTTC. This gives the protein CASSFGQEGETQYF.

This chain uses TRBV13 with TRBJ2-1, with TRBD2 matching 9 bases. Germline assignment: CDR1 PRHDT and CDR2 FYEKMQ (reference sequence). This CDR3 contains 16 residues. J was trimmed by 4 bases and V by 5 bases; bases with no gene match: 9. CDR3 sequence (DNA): TGTGCCAGCAGCGTCTTAGGCGGGGGGGAATACAATGAGCAGTTCTTC. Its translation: CASSVLGGGEYNEQFF.

This chain's CDR3 is CASSTGQGETQYF. The CDR3 nucleotides are TGTGCCAGCAGCACCGGACAGGGAGAGACCCAGTACTTC. The chain joins TRBV7-3 to TRBJ2-5, with 8 bases aligning to TRBD1. Trimming at V came to 5 bases and at J to 4 bases, leaving 3 bases not matched to a gene. There are 13 residues in the CDR3. Germline CDR1 is SGHTA and CDR2 is FQGTGA.

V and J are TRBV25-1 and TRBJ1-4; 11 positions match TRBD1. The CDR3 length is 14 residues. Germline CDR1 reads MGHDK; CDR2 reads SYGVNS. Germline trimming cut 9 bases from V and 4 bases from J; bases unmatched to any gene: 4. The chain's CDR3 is CARDRGPYNEKLFF. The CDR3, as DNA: TGTGCCAGGGACAGGGGGCCTTATAATGAAAAACTGTTTTTT.

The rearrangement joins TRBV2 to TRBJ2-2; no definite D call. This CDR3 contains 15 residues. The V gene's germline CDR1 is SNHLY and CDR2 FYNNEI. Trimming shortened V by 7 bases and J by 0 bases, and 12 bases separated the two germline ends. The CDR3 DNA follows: TGTGCCAGCAATGGGCCGTTCGCGAACACCGGGGAGCTGTTTTTT. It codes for CASNGPFANTGELFF.

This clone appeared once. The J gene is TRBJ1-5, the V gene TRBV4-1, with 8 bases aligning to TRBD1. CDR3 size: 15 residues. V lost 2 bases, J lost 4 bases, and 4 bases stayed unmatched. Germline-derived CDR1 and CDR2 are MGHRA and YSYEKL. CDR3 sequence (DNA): TGCGCCAGCAGCCAACGGACAGGGCTGAATCAGCCCCAGCATTTT. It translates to CASSQRTGLNQPQHF.

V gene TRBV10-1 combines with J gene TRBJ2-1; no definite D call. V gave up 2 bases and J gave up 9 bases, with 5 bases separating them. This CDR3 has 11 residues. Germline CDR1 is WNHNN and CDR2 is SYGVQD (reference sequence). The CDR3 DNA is TGCGCCAGCAGTGAGCGAGGTGAGCAGTTCTTC. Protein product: CASSERGEQFF.